The source of this TCR beta chain is a study of blood T cell repertoires in COVID-19. Across the whole study: Samples came from the United States, Italy and Spain, spanning acute and convalescent COVID-19. Sample material is recorded as cDNA or gDNA derived from T cells, B-cell-depleted T cells, or PBMCs.

Seattle's cohort entered during active infection and was followed longitudinally. The germline V gene has CDR1 LNHDA and CDR2 SQIVND (reference sequence). The germline V and J ends were trimmed by 4 bases and 8 bases, with 18 bases remaining between them. CDR3 size: 15 residues. In the original analysis: Amplification from reference gene primers served as the basis for estimated nucleated cell counts. The data were produced by immunoSEQ multiplex PCR, yet TCRdb's version contains in-frame clones alone and is incomplete. V and J calls and clone size are given by that table; D and trimming were obtained from the DNA. The repertoire holds almost 350,000 clones, with approximately 89% as singletons.

J is TRBJ2-1 and V is TRBV19, with a tentative D call TRBD2 (6 bases). This clonotype was obtained from a woman aged 55-75 years with COVID-19, enrolled during active disease. The sample was peripheral blood. CDR3 region: CASSRFSGAKDEQFF. The CDR3 nucleotides are TGTGCCAGTAGTAGGTTTAGCGGCGCTAAGGATGAGCAGTTCTTC.